These 26 T cell receptor beta chains came from one sample sequenced in a study of blood T cell repertoires in COVID-19. The table came from immunoSEQ multiplex PCR; TCRdb's copy has only in-frame clones and leaves some out. This sample has 300,000 or so clones, with about 89% found just once. The sample was peripheral blood. The receptor set was obtained from a woman aged 45-65 years who had recovered from COVID-19.

The chain links TRBV28 to TRBJ1-2, with 7 bases that match TRBD1. This CDR3 comprises 14 residues. V dropped 6 bases and J dropped 3; count of bases not matched to a gene: 7. Germline CDR1 MDHEN, CDR2 SYDVKM. CDR3: CASRLAGGYYGYTF. CDR3 bases: TGTGCCAGCAGGCTGGCAGGGGGTTACTATGGCTACACCTTC.

The V call is TRBV6-1, the J call TRBJ2-3; D gene ambiguous. The CDR3 is 12 amino acids. CDR1 is MNHNS and CDR2 is SASEGT in the germline V gene. The germline V and J ends were trimmed by 5 bases and 2 bases, with 5 bases remaining between them. Written as DNA, the CDR3 is TGTGCCAGCAGTTTATACACAGATACGCAGTATTTT. Encoded protein: CASSLYTDTQYF.

The chain uses TRBV11-2 and TRBJ2-7; D remains ambiguous. V was clipped by 1 base and J by 7 bases, with 11 bases between them. Per germline, CDR1 SGHAT and CDR2 FQNNGV. The CDR3 sequence is 13 residues long. Here the CDR3 DNA reads TGTGCCAGCAGCTTAGTCGTCAGTTTGGAGCAGTACTTC. It is translated as CASSLVVSLEQYF.

The genes are TRBV19 and TRBJ1-1, with no clear D. Trimming took 1 base from V and 2 from J, leaving 11 bases between them. This CDR3 has 15 residues. Germline loops: CDR1 LNHDA, CDR2 SQIVND (reference sequence). The CDR3 loop is CASSIGSQINTEAFF. The CDR3 bases are TGTGCCAGTAGTATAGGAAGTCAGATCAACACTGAAGCTTTCTTT.

The chain employs TRBV5-1 and TRBJ2-5, with 9 bases matching TRBD1. This CDR3 has 13 amino acids. The ends lost 4 bases at V and 4 bases at J; junction bases unmatched: 2. Germline CDR1 SGHRS, CDR2 YFSETQ. CDR3 loop: CASSGTGSETQYF. The CDR3 region has the DNA TGCGCCAGCAGCGGGACAGGGTCAGAGACCCAGTACTTC.

The chain is built from TRBV19 and TRBJ2-3, with a tentative D call TRBD2 (6 bases). Per germline, CDR1 LNHDA and CDR2 SQIVND (reference sequence). This CDR3 has 14 residues. Trimming cost V 3 bases and J 4 bases, with 11 bases left between them. The DNA for the CDR3 is TGTGCCAGTAGTATTGGGGGGAGTGCAGATACGCAGTATTTT. Protein: CASSIGGSADTQYF.

As DNA, the CDR3 is TGTGCCAGCAGTTTACTCGGGGACAGGGTGGTATACTTC. This gives the protein CASSLLGDRVVYF. The genes are TRBV27 and TRBJ2-7, with 9 bases identical to TRBD1. J was trimmed by 13 bases and V by 2 bases; bases with no gene match: 9. Germline V gene lookup returns CDR1 MNHEY and CDR2 SMNVEV (reference sequence). The length of the CDR3 is 13 residues.

The rearrangement uses TRBV9 and TRBJ2-3; maybe TRBD1 (7 bases). Per the germline V gene, CDR1 is SGDLS and CDR2 is YYNGEE. There are 15 residues in the CDR3. V was clipped by 0 bases and J by 4 bases, with 12 bases between them. DNA for the CDR3: TGTGCCAGCAGCGTAGCCGACAGGGAGGCAGATACGCAGTATTTT. Amino acid sequence: CASSVADREADTQYF.

This chain joins TRBV28 and TRBJ2-6, with D perhaps matching TRBD2 (6 bases). The CDR3 totals 13 residues. From germline, CDR1 is MDHEN and CDR2 SYDVKM. Trimming took 11 bases from V and 1 from J, leaving 9 bases between them. As DNA, the CDR3 is TGTGCCGAACGGGAGTCTGGGGCCAACGTCCTGACTTTC. This encodes CAERESGANVLTF.

The gene calls are TRBV19 and TRBJ1-4; 8 bases map to TRBD1. The germline V gene has CDR1 LNHDA and CDR2 SQIVND (reference sequence). V was clipped by 5 bases and J by 8 bases; unmatched bases: 4. The CDR3 has 13 amino acids. The CDR3 here is CASSPWTGEKLFF. CDR3 DNA sequence: TGTGCCAGTAGTCCCTGGACAGGGGAAAAACTGTTTTTT.

J is TRBJ1-4 and V is TRBV6-6; 8 bases agree with TRBD1. CDR3 length equals 14 residues. J lost 8 bases, V lost 6 bases, and 8 bases had no gene match. Germline V gives CDR1 MNHNY, CDR2 SVGAGI (reference sequence). Here the CDR3 DNA reads TGTGCCAGCAGCCGCGACAGGGGCCGGGAAAAACTGTTTTTT. This translates into CASSRDRGREKLFF.

This CDR3 is CASSPTGLAGGLPDTQYF. The CDR3 DNA sequence: TGTGCCAGCAGCCCCACTGGACTAGCGGGGGGGCTCCCAGATACGCAGTATTTT. The chain carries TRBV5-8 and TRBJ2-3, with TRBD2 matching 15 bases. Unmatched junction bases numbered 10, after V lost 4 bases and J lost 4 bases. The length of the CDR3 is 18 residues. Germline V CDR1 and CDR2: SGHTS, YDEGEE.

The chain has TRBV7-9 and TRBJ2-1; D might be TRBD2 (7 bases). Germline V gene lookup returns CDR1 SEHNR and CDR2 FQNEAQ (reference sequence). The V end lost 5 bases, the J end lost 6 bases, and 17 bases lay between the germline ends. This CDR3 region has 15 residues. In nucleotides, the CDR3 is TGTGCCAGCAGCCTGGGAGGGGACACCCTCAATGAGCAGTTCTTC. Translation: CASSLGGDTLNEQFF.

The chain couples TRBV5-6 to TRBJ1-2, with unresolved D. V was trimmed by 1 base and J by 2 bases, leaving 6 bases between them. Germline V gene lookup returns CDR1 SGHDT and CDR2 YYEEEE. The CDR3 length is 13 residues. The DNA for the CDR3 is TGTGCCAGCAGCTTGATCCAGAACTATGGCTACACCTTC. It translates to CASSLIQNYGYTF.

V and J are TRBV7-2 and TRBJ1-1; 9 positions match TRBD1. Per the germline V gene, CDR1 is SGHTA and CDR2 is FQGNSA. Unmatched junction bases numbered 11, after V lost 4 bases and J lost 5 bases. There are 16 residues in the CDR3. The CDR3 spells CASSSMDRGPGTEAFF. The CDR3 DNA sequence: TGTGCCAGCAGCTCGATGGACAGGGGACCGGGGACTGAAGCTTTCTTT.

V and J are TRBV5-1 and TRBJ2-7; 7 nucleotides line up with TRBD1. The length of the CDR3 is 15 residues. CDR1 is SGHRS, CDR2 YFSETQ, per germline. The trim removed 0 bases at V and 1 base at J, leaving 4 bases unmatched. The CDR3 reads CASSLEGTVSYEQYF. The CDR3 bases are TGCGCCAGCAGCTTGGAAGGGACAGTTTCCTACGAGCAGTACTTC.

This chain links TRBV19 with TRBJ2-3; 11 bases are a match to TRBD2. CDR3 length: 16 residues. The ends lost 5 bases at V and 2 bases at J; junction bases unmatched: 6. CDR1 is LNHDA and CDR2 is SQIVND in the germline V gene (reference sequence). The chain's CDR3 is CASSPLLAGVTDTQYF. CDR3 nucleotides: TGTGCCAGTAGTCCCTTACTAGCGGGGGTCACAGATACGCAGTATTTT.

This clone was seen only once. V and J are TRBV24-1 and TRBJ1-2, with a possible D match to TRBD1 (5 bases). The germline V gene has CDR1 KGHDR and CDR2 SFDVKD. This CDR3 spans 15 amino acids. V lost 3 bases to trimming and J lost 6 bases, with 16 bases between them. CDR3 protein: CATSDPHGGMDGYTF. CDR3 coding DNA: TGTGCCACCAGTGATCCCCACGGGGGAATGGATGGCTACACCTTC.

The rearrangement joins TRBV5-1 to TRBJ2-2, with 7 bases aligning to TRBD2. CDR3 length equals 15 residues. Germline V gene sequence: CDR1 SGHRS, CDR2 YFSETQ. The V gene end was trimmed by 2 bases and the J gene end by 5 bases; junction bases not matched to a gene: 6. CDR3 DNA sequence: TGCGCCAGCAGCTTTGCGGGAGAAGGTACCGGGGAGCTGTTTTTT. Its protein product is CASSFAGEGTGELFF.

The CDR3 DNA is TGCGCCAGCAGCCAAGGACAGGGGGGCAAGGAGACCCAGTACTTC. Its translation: CASSQGQGGKETQYF. The chain combines TRBV4-1 with TRBJ2-5; TRBD1 matches at 9 bases. Trimming cost V 1 base and J 5 bases; bases outside gene matches: 5. The CDR3 sequence is 15 residues long. Germline assignment: CDR1 MGHRA and CDR2 YSYEKL.

The rearrangement links TRBV21-1 to TRBJ2-2; TRBD1, the table's D call, lacks a check against the DNA. TRBV21-1 is listed as a pseudogene. CDR3 size: 14 residues. This CDR3 is CASDRGLYTGELFF. Written as DNA, the CDR3 is TGTGCCAGCGACAGGGGGCTGTACACCGGGGAGCTGTTTTTT.

This chain joins TRBV19 and TRBJ1-5; no definite D call. The ends were cut back, 7 bases at V and 3 bases at J, with 7 bases in the middle. The CDR3 runs 12 residues. In germline, CDR1 is LNHDA, CDR2 SQIVND (reference sequence). Written as DNA, the CDR3 is TGTGCCAGTAACGACTTCAATCAGCCCCAGCATTTT. Translating it yields CASNDFNQPQHF.

V and J are TRBV3-1 (or the pseudogene TRBV3-2) and TRBJ2-2; no reliable D call. V lost 3 bases and J 2 bases, leaving 7 bases between the germline ends. Germline CDR1 LGHDT, CDR2 YNNKEL (reference sequence). The CDR3 contains 14 residues. The CDR3 DNA reads as TGTGCCAGCAGCCATTTTTCTAACACCGGGGAGCTGTTTTTT. It specifies CASSHFSNTGELFF.

This chain joins TRBV7-2 and TRBJ1-1; no clear D. Per the germline V gene, CDR1 is SGHTA and CDR2 is FQGNSA. Deletions cut 8 bases from V and 0 bases from J, with 16 bases between. The CDR3 contains 15 residues. In DNA, the CDR3 is TGTGCCAGCGCACGCGAAGCCGCGATGAACACTGAAGCTTTCTTT. Protein sequence: CASAREAAMNTEAFF. Complete variable domain (other parts from reference TRBV7-2 and TRBJ1-1): GAGVSQSPSNKVTEKGKDVELRCDPISGHTALYWYRQSLGQGLEFLIYFQGNSAPDKSGLPSDRFSAERTGGSVSTLTIQRTQQEDSAVYLCASAREAAMNTEAFFGQGTRLTVV.

V is TRBV7-2 and J is TRBJ2-5, with D possibly matching TRBD2 (5 bases). Germline CDR1 reads SGHTA; CDR2 reads FQGNSA. The CDR3 contains 15 residues. Trimming removed 1 base from V and 5 bases from J, with 14 bases in between. The CDR3 DNA reads as TGTGCCAGCAGCTTAGTCTTCGGGGAAAGGGAGACCCAGTACTTC. Translated: CASSLVFGERETQYF.

The chain links TRBV24-1 to TRBJ2-1; 7 nucleotides agree with TRBD2. CDR3 size: 16 residues. The V segment lost 3 bases and the J segment 3 bases; nucleotides outside the gene matches: 7. Germline V gene data show CDR1 as KGHDR and CDR2 as SFDVKD. CDR3 residues: CATSDRAGAHYNEQFF. CDR3 DNA sequence: TGTGCCACCAGTGATAGGGCGGGAGCTCACTACAATGAGCAGTTCTTC.